This entry lists 2 T cell receptor beta chains sequenced from one sample in a study of tumor-infiltrating lymphocytes in primary liver carcinoma. The source of the blood RNA was unsorted whole blood, and germline DNA was extracted as well. From 400 to 500 ng total RNA, TCR beta cDNA was generated with a primer in the constant region. Investigators got TCR beta libraries out of three nested multiplex PCR rounds, done with slightly modified ARM-PCR. The first two PCR rounds used TRBV1-TRBV30 primers with a Cbeta primer, nine to eleven cycles each. Each CDR3 protein is one row after TCRdb ran MiXCR on the multiplex PCR reads. The profile shows about 180,000 distinct CDR3 sequences, 60% of them singletons. The sequencing input was peripheral blood. These receptors came from a man aged 40-55 years with primary liver carcinoma and hepatitis B virus infection.

About this clonotype: The junction shows a germline mismatch at one end, possibly a read error. The V gene is TRBV13, the J gene TRBJ2-3, with 9 nucleotides matching TRBD2. This CDR3 region has 15 residues. The germline V gene encodes CDR1 PRHDT and CDR2 FYEKMQ (reference sequence). CDR3 DNA: TGTGCCAGCAGCCCAGGGACTAGCAGCACAAATACGCAGTATTTT. This sequence encodes CASSPGTSSTNTQYF.

V and J are TRBV5-5 and TRBJ2-1; 13 nucleotides line up with TRBD2. Losses at the gene ends were 0 bases for V and 7 bases for J; bases not matched to a gene: 7. The CDR3 is 17 amino acids. The germline gives CDR1 SGHKS, CDR2 YYEKEE (reference sequence). CDR3 protein: CASSLEWETSGRNEQFF. CDR3 DNA: TGTGCCAGCAGCTTGGAGTGGGAGACTAGCGGGAGGAATGAGCAGTTCTTC.